These 24 T cell receptor beta chains share one sample of origin, sequenced in a study of cytomegalovirus exposure and HLA in healthy donors. The PCR had 60 Vbeta and 13 Jbeta primers. The table came from immunoSEQ multiplex PCR; TCRdb's copy has only in-frame clones and leaves some out. Of 150,000 to 200,000 clones listed, 65% to 80% are singletons. The sequenced sample was PBMCs. The source is a woman aged 35 to 49 in good health and CMV-seropositive.

This sequence joins TRBV10-2 and TRBJ2-3; D not certain. The germline V and J ends were trimmed by 3 bases and 2 bases, with 9 bases remaining between them. Germline CDR1 is WSHSY and CDR2 is SAAADI. The length of the CDR3 is 14 residues. The CDR3: CASSELSLTDTQYF. CDR3 nucleotide sequence: TGCGCCAGCAGTGAACTTAGCCTCACAGATACGCAGTATTTT.

The chain uses TRBV25-1 and TRBJ2-3; weak D call: TRBD2 (6 bases). The length of the CDR3 is 16 residues. Germline V lookup: CDR1 MGHDK, CDR2 SYGVNS. V shed 2 bases and J shed 1 base, with 13 bases lying between them. CDR3 loop: CASSEGTSRGTDTQYF. The CDR3 nucleotides are TGTGCCAGCAGTGAAGGAACTAGCAGGGGCACAGATACGCAGTATTTT.

Points on this clone: Other nucleotide sequences from this sample produce the same CDR3. The rearrangement links TRBV5-1 to TRBJ1-1; maybe TRBD1 (5 bases). Germline V CDR1 and CDR2: SGHRS, YFSETQ. The CDR3 consists of 15 residues. Trimming cost V 0 bases and J 0 bases, with 9 bases left between them. CDR3 DNA: TGCGCCAGCAGCTTGGCTCCAGGGATGAACACTGAAGCTTTCTTT. This translates into CASSLAPGMNTEAFF.

The V call is TRBV12-2, the J call TRBJ2-7; TRBD1 reflects the table's D call only, with no check against the DNA. TRBV12-2 corresponds to a pseudogene. This CDR3 spans 14 amino acids. In DNA form, the CDR3 reads TGTGCAAGTCGCCCCACAGGTGGAGTCGACGAGCAGTACTTC. This encodes CASRPTGGVDEQYF.

This chain joins TRBV2 and TRBJ1-2; D unclear. Germline V gives CDR1 SNHLY, CDR2 FYNNEI. There are 17 residues in the CDR3. Trimming took off 5 bases at V and 3 bases at J, with 22 bases between the two ends. CDR3 DNA sequence: TGTGCCAGCAGTCGGGGTGCCATGGCAGAAAATCACTATGGCTACACCTTC. Translating gives CASSRGAMAENHYGYTF.

This clone was detected only once. V gene TRBV13 combines with J gene TRBJ2-2; 13 bases are shared with TRBD2. V trimming: 3 bases; J trimming: 6 bases; junction bases outside the gene matches: 4. The CDR3 contains 16 residues. Per the germline V gene, CDR1 is PRHDT and CDR2 is FYEKMQ (reference sequence). The CDR3 loop reads CASSFRTSGSPGELFF. The CDR3 DNA reads as TGTGCCAGCAGCTTCAGGACTAGCGGGAGTCCCGGGGAGCTGTTTTTT. The full variable domain, with the rest looked up from reference TRBV13 and TRBJ2-2, is AAGVIQSPRHLIKEKRETATLKCYPIPRHDTVYWYQQGPGQDPQFLISFYEKMQSDKGSIPDRFSAQQFSDYHSELNMSSLELGDSALYFCASSFRTSGSPGELFFGEGSRLTVL.

The rearrangement joins TRBV5-3 to TRBJ2-2, with 7 bases aligning to TRBD1. TRBV5-3 is noted as an ORF with a role that remains uncertain. The CDR3 is 17 amino acids. Unmatched junction bases numbered 15, after V lost 6 bases and J lost 4 bases. The DNA for the CDR3 is TGTGCCAGAACCGAAAAAAGGGGGCGGCGAGGCACCGGGGAGCTGTTTTTT. Translated, it gives CARTEKRGRRGTGELFF.

The genes are TRBV4-1 and TRBJ2-7; D remains ambiguous. Germline V gene lookup returns CDR1 MGHRA and CDR2 YSYEKL. Trimming removed 8 bases at V and 5 bases at J, with 7 bases between. The CDR3 spans 10 residues. The CDR3 DNA is TGCGCCAGCCTGTATGACGAGCAGTACTTC. Its translation is CASLYDEQYF.

This chain links TRBV5-6 with TRBJ2-2; no clear D gene. V shed 1 base and J shed 1 base, with 11 bases lying between them. The germline V gene has CDR1 SGHDT and CDR2 YYEEEE. The length of the CDR3 is 16 residues. The DNA for the CDR3 is TGTGCCAGCAGCTTGATTACGACACGGAACACCGGGGAGCTGTTTTTT. Amino acids: CASSLITTRNTGELFF.

This sequence joins TRBV7-2 and TRBJ2-3; D may be TRBD1 (6 bases). With 1 base removed from V and 7 bases from J, the gap between germline ends came to 18 bases. The CDR3 contains 16 residues. Germline CDR1 reads SGHTA; CDR2 reads FQGNSA. The CDR3 sequence: CASSLELGATRNTQYF. The CDR3 bases are TGTGCCAGCAGCTTAGAACTGGGGGCCACCAGGAATACGCAGTATTTT.

A note on this clone: The germline gene is not matched at one end of the junction; a read error may be the cause. The rearrangement uses TRBV7-9 and TRBJ1-4; no reliable D call. CDR3 size: 12 residues. Per germline, CDR1 SEHNR and CDR2 FQNEAQ (reference sequence). CDR3 loop: CSSSSGNEKLFF. Written as DNA, the CDR3 is TGTTCCAGCAGCTCCGGGAATGAAAAACTGTTTTTT.

With regard to this clone: Within the sample, other DNA sequences also encode this same CDR3. The chain has TRBV4-1 and TRBJ2-3; 12 nucleotides align to TRBD2. The germline V gene encodes CDR1 MGHRA and CDR2 YSYEKL. V dropped 1 base and J dropped 5; count of bases not matched to a gene: 10. This CDR3 spans 18 amino acids. In nucleotides, the CDR3 is TGCGCCAGCAGCCAAGGATGGCGGACTAGCGGGGTGTTAGATACGCAGTATTTT. Amino acids: CASSQGWRTSGVLDTQYF.

This clone has a handful of counts. V gene TRBV5-1 combines with J gene TRBJ2-7; 10 positions agree with TRBD1. The CDR3 is 16 amino acids. V gave up 1 base and J gave up 2 bases; unmatched junction bases: 6. The V gene's germline CDR1 is SGHRS and CDR2 YFSETQ. The CDR3 bases are TGCGCCAGCAGCTTGTCCCCGGGACAGGGGACCTACGAGCAGTACTTC. This codes for CASSLSPGQGTYEQYF.

The rearrangement joins TRBV11-2 to TRBJ1-1; D is undetermined. Trimming cost V 2 bases and J 6 bases, with 10 bases left between them. The germline CDR1 and CDR2 sequences are SGHAT and FQNNGV. CDR3 length: 13 amino acids. DNA for the CDR3: TGTGCCAGCAGCTTACAGGAGGGCTCTGAAGCTTTCTTT. Translating gives CASSLQEGSEAFF.

CDR3 in DNA: TGCAGCGTTGGGACTAGCGAATTTCGTCATGAGCAGTTCTTC. Amino acids: CSVGTSEFRHEQFF. The V gene is TRBV29-1, the J gene TRBJ2-1, with 9 bases identical to TRBD2. CDR1 is SQVTM, CDR2 ANQGSEA, per germline. The CDR3 spans 14 residues. V shed 4 bases and J 8 bases; nucleotides not matched to a gene: 9.

The rearrangement uses TRBV7-6 and TRBJ2-3; 9 nucleotides match TRBD2. The CDR3 spans 17 residues. Per the germline V gene, CDR1 is SGHVS and CDR2 is FNYEAQ. With 3 bases clipped from V and 1 base from J, the junction kept 8 bases outside the gene matches. The CDR3 coding sequence is TGTGCCAGCAGCTTGTCTAGCGGGGAGGGGGGCACAGATACGCAGTATTTT. The encoded protein is CASSLSSGEGGTDTQYF.

V gene TRBV6-5 combines with J gene TRBJ1-1; 7 bases are shared with TRBD1. The CDR3 is 14 residues long. The germline V gene encodes CDR1 MNHEY and CDR2 SVGAGI. The V gene end was trimmed by 0 bases and the J gene end by 5 bases; junction bases not matched to a gene: 3. The CDR3 region is CASSYSMGQTEAFF. The CDR3 nucleotides are TGTGCCAGCAGTTACTCGATGGGACAGACTGAAGCTTTCTTT.

The rearrangement uses TRBV21-1 and TRBJ1-5; the DNA was not used to check the table's D call, TRBD1. TRBV21-1 is designated a pseudogene. CDR3 size: 15 residues. The CDR3 is CASSKGQGVYQPQHF. DNA for the CDR3: TGTGCCAGCAGCAAAGGGCAGGGGGTATATCAGCCCCAGCATTTT.

This clone was found once. The gene calls are TRBV9 and TRBJ2-7, with D unclear. The germline V gene encodes CDR1 SGDLS and CDR2 YYNGEE. Trimming stripped 4 bases from V and 0 bases from J, with 17 bases between. This CDR3 contains 16 residues. CDR3 sequence: CASSSRSSSSSYEQYF. CDR3 DNA sequence: TGTGCCAGCAGCTCGCGGTCAAGCTCTAGCTCCTACGAGCAGTACTTC. The whole variable domain, filled in from reference TRBV9 and TRBJ2-7, reads DSGVTQTPKHLITATGQRVTLRCSPRSGDLSVYWYQQSLDQGLQFLIQYYNGEERAKGNILERFSAQQFPDLHSELNLSSLELGDSALYFCASSSRSSSSSYEQYFGPGTRLTVT.

The V call is TRBV29-1, the J call TRBJ1-1; D remains ambiguous. The germline gives CDR1 SQVTM, CDR2 ANQGSEA. Between the trimmed V and J ends, which lost 3 bases and 5 bases, there was a span of 19 bases. The CDR3 length is 15 residues. DNA for the CDR3: TGCAGCGTTGAGAGGAGAGGGAGGGTAGGGACTGAAGCTTTCTTT. Protein product: CSVERRGRVGTEAFF.

This chain connects TRBV7-9 to TRBJ2-5; 11 bases are a match to TRBD2. This CDR3 has 15 amino acids. The J segment lost 5 bases and the V segment lost 5 bases, leaving 7 bases of the junction unmatched. Per germline, CDR1 SEHNR and CDR2 FQNEAQ (reference sequence). The CDR3 DNA follows: TGTGCCAGCAGCCCGGGACTAGCGGTTCGGGAGACCCAGTACTTC. This translates into CASSPGLAVRETQYF.

The chain joins TRBV2 to TRBJ2-5, with 9 bases lining up with TRBD2. The CDR3 has 15 amino acids. CDR1 SNHLY and CDR2 FYNNEI come from the germline V gene. With 4 bases clipped from V and 1 base from J, the junction kept 4 bases outside the gene matches. Written as DNA, the CDR3 is TGTGCCAGCAGTGCGGGCGGGGGGGGCCAAGAGACCCAGTACTTC. Protein sequence: CASSAGGGGQETQYF.

The CDR3 spells CASRTGTGDTEAFF. The CDR3, as DNA: TGTGCCAGCAGGACCGGGACAGGAGACACTGAAGCTTTCTTT. The chain is built from TRBV2 and TRBJ1-1; 8 bases are a match to TRBD1. The CDR3 length is 14 residues. With 6 bases clipped from V and 3 bases from J, the junction kept 6 bases outside the gene matches. CDR1 is SNHLY, CDR2 FYNNEI, per germline.

This sequence joins TRBV7-9 and TRBJ2-2; 13 bases map to TRBD2. V was clipped by 5 bases and J by 4 bases; unmatched bases: 4. The CDR3 is 16 residues long. In germline, CDR1 is SEHNR, CDR2 FQNEAQ (reference sequence). CDR3 region: CASSPTSGGSTGELFF. CDR3 sequence (DNA): TGTGCCAGCAGCCCGACTAGCGGGGGGTCCACCGGGGAGCTGTTTTTT.